The 14 T cell receptor beta chains presented below share a single source sample, sequenced in a study of beta chain features in type 1 diabetes. The entirety of the isolated RNA underwent reverse transcription, so expressed TCRB transcripts were sequenced. The data were produced by immunoSEQ multiplex PCR, yet TCRdb's version contains in-frame clones alone and is incomplete. The data show around 430,000 clones, over 25% seen once. Material: naive CD4+ T cells from blood. These receptors were obtained from a man aged 18-30 years in good health.

The chain links TRBV5-1 to TRBJ2-1; 8 bases are a match to TRBD2. This CDR3 contains 15 residues. The V and J ends lost 6 bases and 6 bases, in that order; junction bases with no gene match: 11. The germline CDR1 and CDR2 sequences are SGHRS and YFSETQ. Here the CDR3 reads CASTLDSSGVNEQFF. The CDR3 DNA follows: TGCGCCAGCACACTAGATAGTAGCGGGGTCAATGAGCAGTTCTTC.

The chain has TRBV9 and TRBJ2-1, with TRBD2 as a possible D gene (5 bases). The CDR3 covers 13 residues. The V end was cut by 2 bases, the J end by 4 bases, with 7 bases between. CDR1 and CDR2 (germline): SGDLS, YYNGEE. The CDR3 region is CASSVRDYNEQFF. CDR3 sequence (DNA): TGTGCCAGCAGCGTGAGGGATTACAATGAGCAGTTCTTC.

V usage is TRBV13 and J usage is TRBJ2-1; 8 bases are a match to TRBD2. The CDR3 consists of 14 residues. V was pared by 9 bases and J by 4 bases, with 8 bases of the junction left unmatched. Germline V lookup: CDR1 PRHDT, CDR2 FYEKMQ (reference sequence). Written as DNA, the CDR3 is TGTGCCAGTAGCCTTAGCGGGATTTACAATGAGCAGTTCTTC. This sequence encodes CASSLSGIYNEQFF.

This clone was observed a handful of times. The J gene is TRBJ2-3, the V gene TRBV7-2; tentatively, D is TRBD2 (5 bases). This CDR3 is 16 amino acids long. V shed 5 bases and J shed 1 base, with 16 bases lying between them. Germline lookup yields CDR1 SGHTA and CDR2 FQGNSA. As DNA, the CDR3 is TGTGCCAGCAGCCCGCGACTATTGGGAGGCACAGATACGCAGTATTTT. Translation: CASSPRLLGGTDTQYF.

V usage is TRBV2 and J usage is TRBJ2-4, with D possibly matching TRBD1 (6 bases). The CDR3 extends over 14 amino acids. The germline gives CDR1 SNHLY, CDR2 FYNNEI. The ends were cut back, 8 bases at V and 7 bases at J, with 18 bases in the middle. CDR3: CASRSVTGPNIQYF. The CDR3 nucleotides are TGTGCCAGCCGCTCGGTTACAGGGCCGAACATTCAGTACTTC.

This clone was observed a handful of times. The chain employs TRBV20-1 and TRBJ2-1; TRBD2 aligns across 7 bases. Germline CDR1 DFQATT, CDR2 SNEGSKA (reference sequence). The CDR3 runs 11 residues. In DNA, the CDR3 is TGCAGCGGCGGGAGCCACAATGAGCAGTTCTTC. It yields the protein CSGGSHNEQFF.

The CDR3 sequence: CASSLGGGTGRKFF. As DNA, the CDR3 is TGTGCCAGCAGCTTAGGGGGCGGGACAGGGCGAAAGTTCTTC. V and J are TRBV7-2 and TRBJ2-1; the match to TRBD1 covers 9 bases. Germline V gene sequence: CDR1 SGHTA, CDR2 FQGNSA. This CDR3 contains 14 residues. The V segment lost 1 base and the J segment 14 bases; nucleotides outside the gene matches: 9.

The V and J genes are TRBV29-1 and TRBJ2-7, with 8 bases identical to TRBD1. The CDR3 sequence is 15 residues long. The germline V gene has CDR1 SQVTM and CDR2 ANQGSEA. With 0 bases clipped from V and 0 bases from J, the junction kept 4 bases outside the gene matches. CDR3 sequence reads: CSVEELDRVSYEQYF. The CDR3 nucleotides are TGCAGCGTTGAAGAATTGGACAGGGTCTCCTACGAGCAGTACTTC.

The rearrangement uses TRBV9 and TRBJ2-2, with 9 bases fitting TRBD1. The CDR3 is 17 residues long. Germline lookup yields CDR1 SGDLS and CDR2 YYNGEE. J was trimmed by 3 bases and V by 4 bases; bases with no gene match: 10. The CDR3 here is CASSPRTGAQDTGELFF. In DNA form, the CDR3 reads TGTGCCAGCAGCCCCAGGACAGGGGCGCAGGACACCGGGGAGCTGTTTTTT.

The genes are TRBV4-3 and TRBJ1-4; D unclear. V shed 4 bases and J shed 4 bases, with 10 bases lying between them. This CDR3 comprises 14 residues. From germline, CDR1 is LGHNA and CDR2 YSLEER. The CDR3 sequence is CASSPSPFNEKLFF. As DNA, the CDR3 is TGCGCCAGCAGCCCCTCCCCCTTTAATGAAAAACTGTTTTTT.

As DNA, the CDR3 is TGTGCCAGCAGCCCAGGGGGGGACATTCAGTACTTC. It encodes CASSPGGDIQYF. The V and J genes are TRBV7-8 and TRBJ2-4; either TRBD1 or TRBD2 may fit D (7 bases each). V lost 5 bases and J lost 8, with 10 bases in between. This CDR3 has 12 amino acids. Germline values: CDR1 SGHVS, CDR2 FQNEAQ. Complete variable domain (other parts from reference TRBV7-8 and TRBJ2-4): GAGVSQSPRYKVAKRGQDVALRCDPISGHVSLFWYQQALGQGPEFLTYFQNEAQLDKSGLPSDRFFAERPEGSVSTLKIQRTQQEDSAVYLCASSPGGDIQYFGAGTRLSVL.

The rearrangement uses TRBV27 and TRBJ2-1, with 10 positions matching TRBD1. Germline CDR1 reads MNHEY; CDR2 reads SMNVEV (reference sequence). V dropped 6 bases and J dropped 2; count of bases not matched to a gene: 7. The CDR3 loop spans 16 amino acids. The CDR3 region has the DNA TGTGCCAGCAGCAAACTAGGGACAGGGGCCTACAATGAGCAGTTCTTC. It specifies CASSKLGTGAYNEQFF.

This clone has just a few counts. This chain joins TRBV19 and TRBJ2-6; 8 positions agree with TRBD2. CDR1 and CDR2 (germline): LNHDA, SQIVND (reference sequence). The ends lost 2 bases at V and 0 bases at J; junction bases unmatched: 0. This CDR3 is 16 amino acids long. The CDR3 region is CASSILAGSGANVLTF. In nucleotides, the CDR3 is TGTGCCAGTAGTATACTAGCGGGCTCTGGGGCCAACGTCCTGACTTTC.

V is TRBV2 and J is TRBJ2-7; 7 nucleotides align to TRBD2. The CDR3 covers 14 residues. The V and J ends lost 1 base and 6 bases, in that order; junction bases with no gene match: 6. Germline values: CDR1 SNHLY, CDR2 FYNNEI. CDR3 sequence reads: CASSEVRTRGEQYF. The CDR3 DNA follows: TGTGCCAGCAGTGAAGTTCGGACTAGAGGCGAGCAGTACTTC.